Each of the 12 T cell receptor beta chains below was sequenced from the same sample in a study of T cell responses to AZD1222 COVID-19 vaccine. The table came from immunoSEQ multiplex PCR; TCRdb's copy has only in-frame clones and leaves some out. The table has some 150,000 clones, approximately 88% seen once. The material was peripheral blood, obtained on day 0 of AZD1222 vaccination. These TCRs come from an adult in good health.

The chain is built from TRBV7-9 and TRBJ2-5, with D perhaps TRBD1 or TRBD2 (5 bases each). Deletions cut 5 bases from V and 3 bases from J, with 10 bases between. Germline values: CDR1 SEHNR, CDR2 FQNEAQ (reference sequence). The CDR3 extends over 13 amino acids. In DNA form, the CDR3 reads TGTGCCAGCAGCGGGGGACCCAAAGAGACCCAGTACTTC. It codes for CASSGGPKETQYF.

The chain joins TRBV28 to TRBJ2-7; 9 bases line up with TRBD1. This CDR3 contains 15 residues. Germline V gene data show CDR1 as MDHEN and CDR2 as SYDVKM. J lost 8 bases, V lost 5 bases, and 13 bases had no gene match. The CDR3 protein is CASSPDRGNLRQQYF. The CDR3 nucleotides are TGTGCCAGCAGTCCGGACAGGGGAAACCTACGTCAGCAGTACTTC.

The J gene is TRBJ2-7, the V gene TRBV28; D possibly corresponds to TRBD1 (5 bases). Per germline, CDR1 MDHEN and CDR2 SYDVKM. Between the trimmed V and J ends, which lost 11 bases and 0 bases, there was a span of 17 bases. This CDR3 has 14 residues. The CDR3 DNA reads TGTGCCGCTCAAAGGGGTGGGCGCTCCTACGAGCAGTACTTC. Its protein is CAAQRGGRSYEQYF.

This chain connects TRBV19 to TRBJ1-1; D is unresolved. Looked up from germline, CDR1 is LNHDA and CDR2 is SQIVND (reference sequence). Trimming shortened V by 1 base and J by 8 bases, and 8 bases separated the two germline ends. The CDR3 is 12 amino acids. CDR3 in DNA: TGTGCCAGTAGTATAGGGGTCTCGGAAGCTTTCTTT. It codes for CASSIGVSEAFF.

This clone was seen only a few times. This chain links TRBV7-2 with TRBJ1-6, with unresolved D. Germline CDR1 SGHTA, CDR2 FQGNSA. The CDR3 runs to 15 residues. Trimming removed 2 bases from V and 5 bases from J, with 10 bases in between. The CDR3 protein is CASSLYEAHNSPLHF. CDR3 bases: TGTGCCAGCAGCTTATATGAGGCGCATAATTCACCCCTCCACTTT.

The genes are TRBV28 and TRBJ2-5, with 7 bases lining up with TRBD1. V was clipped by 10 bases and J by 0 bases; unmatched bases: 5. Germline V lookup: CDR1 MDHEN, CDR2 SYDVKM. The CDR3 is 13 residues long. CDR3 nucleotides: TGTGCCACCACAGGGGAGTACCAAGAGACCCAGTACTTC. Protein product: CATTGEYQETQYF.

With regard to this clone: One end of the junction varies from germline; a read error may be responsible. V gene TRBV30 combines with J gene TRBJ1-1, with 7 bases matching TRBD1. Germline-derived CDR1 and CDR2 are GTSNPN and SVGIG (reference sequence). CDR3 size: 14 residues. The chain's CDR3 is CAWSGTGLAGWEIF. The CDR3 nucleotides are TGTGCCTGGAGTGGGACAGGACTAGCGGGTTGGGAGATCTTT.

This chain connects TRBV9 to TRBJ1-2; perhaps TRBD1 as D (5 bases). V lost 6 bases to trimming and J lost 8 bases, with 20 bases between them. The CDR3 runs to 14 residues. CDR1 is SGDLS and CDR2 is YYNGEE in the germline V gene. CDR3 sequence: CASTASGTQGGYTF. The CDR3 DNA follows: TGTGCCAGCACCGCCTCCGGGACTCAAGGCGGCTACACCTTC.

The chain is built from TRBV6-1 and TRBJ1-5, with 8 bases fitting TRBD1. V gave up 3 bases and J gave up 2 bases; unmatched junction bases: 9. CDR3 length: 17 residues. Germline CDR1 is MNHNS and CDR2 is SASEGT. The CDR3, as DNA: TGTGCCAGCAGTGAGATACGAACAGGGGGAGGCAATCAGCCCCAGCATTTT. Translating gives CASSEIRTGGGNQPQHF.

This chain joins TRBV6-2 or TRBV6-3 and TRBJ2-3; the D gene is possibly TRBD1 (6 bases). Germline CDR1 MNHEY, CDR2 SVGEGT. The CDR3 has 15 residues. The V end lost 5 bases, the J end lost 0 bases, and 12 bases lay between the germline ends. CDR3 in DNA: TGTGCCAGCAGTGGGGGCCGGTTGAGCACAGATACGCAGTATTTT. Protein sequence: CASSGGRLSTDTQYF.

The chain carries TRBV11-3 and TRBJ2-5, with a weak D call TRBD2 (7 bases). The CDR3 has 15 amino acids. V lost 6 bases and J lost 1, with 15 bases in between. Germline V gives CDR1 SGHNT, CDR2 YENEEA. The CDR3 region is CASSSKRDTQETQYF. The DNA of the CDR3 is TGTGCCAGCAGTTCTAAGCGGGACACCCAAGAGACCCAGTACTTC.

The chain uses TRBV6-4 and TRBJ1-4; D unclear. Germline-derived CDR1 and CDR2 are MRHNA and SNTAGT. V lost 4 bases to trimming and J lost 16 bases, with 10 bases between them. There are 10 residues in the CDR3. DNA for the CDR3: TGTGCCAGCAGTGGGGGAGGAAGGTTTTTT. The encoded protein is CASSGGGRFF.